The present T cell receptor (beta chain) was sequenced within a study of T-cell reconstitution after alpha-beta-depleted transplantation in children. This clonotype was seen only a few times. The antigen remains undetermined. Researchers prepared the TCRbeta library using unique molecular identifiers, the study reports. TCRdb redid the calling of the PCR reads with MiXCR, one entry per CDR3 protein. The sample comprises fewer than 700,000 distinct CDR3 sequences, 10% to 15% of which are singletons, and about 2% rests with the top ten. Findings and limits, study-wide: T-cell counts and diversity were attributed mostly to newly produced T cells one year after transplant. Where alpha-beta T cells came from about two months after transplant was reportedly several hundred expanded graft clones. Surviving recipient T cells and thymic progenitors underlay high day-60 TCRbeta diversity in some patients.

The CDR3 is 15 residues long. The input for sequencing was PBMCs, mostly from graft donor cells, taken 360 days after TCRalphabeta/CD19-depleted stem cell transplant. This clonotype was obtained from a male patient younger than 18 who had a stem cell transplant for acute myeloid leukemia, so the T cells may come from the graft donor. The chain combines TRBV21-1 with TRBJ2-7; the DNA was not compared with TRBD1, the D call given in the table. TRBV21-1 is an annotated pseudogene. CDR3 bases: TGTGCCAGCAGCAAAGTGGGTCGGGGCCAAGGAGAGCAGTACTTC. Translating gives CASSKVGRGQGEQYF.